This TCR beta chain stems from a study of T cells in Graves' hyperthyroidism and ophthalmopathy (dated by TCRdb to the late 2010s). A note on the overall study: To identify TCR V-J signatures that set the groups apart, the researchers used a discovery cohort of more than 95 patients, made up of roughly 45 with Graves' ophthalmopathy and about 60 with stable Graves' hyperthyroidism. An independent validation cohort of under 20 hyperthyroidism patients and about 16 patients who later progressed to ophthalmopathy tested prospective prediction of ophthalmopathy. The 100 discovery patients were divided at random into training and test sets in a 7:3 ratio. The study also compared thyroid tissue and blood T-cell repertoires from several Graves' hyperthyroidism patients. Once sampling was done, hyperthyroidism patients were given methimazole at a starting dose of 30 mg daily, whereas ophthalmopathy patients were given high-dose intravenous methylprednisolone. The paper reports TCR Vbeta CDR3 sequencing of roughly 140 peripheral blood samples: under 45 ophthalmopathy, fewer than 85 hyperthyroidism and approximately 17 progressor patients. The paper as a whole reports these results and caveats: In validation, the model predicted progression to ophthalmopathy with approximately 69% sensitivity and approximately 78% specificity, a median of 6.5 months before onset. A model built on a 13 V-J signature distinguished ophthalmopathy from stable hyperthyroidism, reaching roughly 88% sensitivity and approximately 83% specificity in cross-validation and 80%/75% in testing. No statistical method was used to fix the sample size in advance, and group allocation was not hidden from the investigators. Blood samples also contained most of the expanded thyroid clonotypes (frequency above 0.001), which suggests that blood repertoires may reflect thyroid immune responses.

Any patient with an uncontrolled infection, another autoimmune disease, pregnancy or lactation was excluded. Diagnoses were established on the basis of clinical symptoms, serum thyroxine and TRAb, thyroid ultrasound, and orbital computed tomography. Trizol reagent was used to extract total RNA, and RNA quality was then checked on an Agilent 2100 Bioanalyzer. This clonotype showed up just once. Its target antigen remains unknown. Per-base quality was not reported, and no clone a single base away is much larger than it. One read provides weak support. The germline V gene sets CDR1 to SGHTA and CDR2 to FQGNSA. V trim: 7 bases; J trim: 8 bases; unmatched bases: 10. The CDR3 numbers 13 residues from cysteine through phenylalanine. CDR3 DNA only is kept here, 39 bases in frame from base 1. The TCR beta CDR3 regions were amplified from the RNA transcripts. For the first round of RT-PCR on the TCR CDR3, the HTBI primer set was used together with the Qiagen OneStep RT-PCR kit. A second multiplex PCR round built the libraries, followed by size selection and purification. The libraries were sequenced on an Illumina HiSeq2000 using paired-end 100 bp reads. The original pipeline was this. Raw data were processed with SOAPnuke, discarding reads with adapters, uncalled bases, mean Phred below 15, or no exact constant-primer or identifier match. High-quality paired reads were merged using COPE v1.2.5, and each unique nucleotide sequence was defined as a clonotype. MiTCR v1.1 was used to align the clonotypes against IMGT TRBV, TRBD and TRBJ reference segments. The analysis was restricted to V-J combinations with a frequency above 0.0001, which together covered 99.2% of the repertoires. The TCS score was defined as F50 (clonal expansion) divided by E x V (chaos), with BLOSUM62-based TCRdist calculated between CDR3 peptides within each V-J. Welch's t-statistics and random forest reduced just over 500 V-J features to 13, which were used in a naive Bayes classifier (R e1071). The Morisita-Horn index was used to measure how similar the thyroid and blood repertoires were. TCRdb reanalyzed the raw reads on its own, using fastp at Q25 for trimming and MiXCR for clone calling, and kept in-frame beta chains. For every CDR3 protein sequence, its rows merge into one entry that carries the most common genes and DNA. TCRdb assigned the V and J calls; the authors' analysis was not used. For this sample there are 450,000 to 700,000 distinct CDR3 sequences; 46% appear just once. Around 20% of the sample is in the top ten clones.

The chain uses TRBV7-2 and TRBJ1-2; TRBD1 agrees with 7 junctional bases. This clonotype was obtained from an adult woman with Graves' disease, either hyperthyroidism or ophthalmopathy (not recorded which). Material for sequencing was peripheral blood or thyroid tissue (not recorded which). The nucleotide sequence is TGTGCCAGCATCCGACCACAGGGGAGAGGCTACACCTTC. It specifies CASIRPQGRGYTF.